The next 20 T cell receptor beta chains were all read from a single sample in a study of T cell changes during pregnancy in multiple sclerosis. TCRdb keeps only in-frame clones here, not all; method: immunoSEQ multiplex PCR. The data hold around 33,000 clones, with under 95% observed a single time. Sample: CD4+ T cells from peripheral blood mononuclear cells, taken after pregnancy. These receptors originate from a female donor with multiple sclerosis, enrolled in a pregnancy study.

The chain recombines TRBV19 with TRBJ2-5, with D hard to call. Trimming pared 5 bases from V and 5 bases from J, leaving 9 bases between. The CDR3 is 12 amino acids. Germline CDR1 is LNHDA and CDR2 is SQIVND (reference sequence). The CDR3 sequence: CASSYEWETQYF. CDR3 sequence (DNA): TGTGCCAGTAGTTACGAGTGGGAGACCCAGTACTTC.

The chain employs TRBV6-1 and TRBJ1-1, with D maybe TRBD1 (5 bases). V was clipped by 8 bases and J by 3 bases, with 13 bases between them. From germline, CDR1 is MNHNS and CDR2 SASEGT. This CDR3 has 13 residues. The CDR3 spells CASARVFDTEAFF. As DNA, the CDR3 is TGTGCCAGCGCCAGGGTATTTGACACTGAAGCTTTCTTT.

The J gene is TRBJ2-3, the V gene TRBV2, with 9 bases matching TRBD1. Losses at the gene ends were 7 bases for V and 4 bases for J; bases not matched to a gene: 15. The length of the CDR3 is 17 residues. The germline V gene has CDR1 SNHLY and CDR2 FYNNEI. For the CDR3, the DNA is TGTGCCAGCATTCAAGGACAGGGGCGAATAACTCCAGATACGCAGTATTTT. It specifies CASIQGQGRITPDTQYF.

The rearrangement uses TRBV28 and TRBJ2-7; TRBD2 is a possible D gene (6 bases). V was pared by 4 bases and J by 3 bases, with 16 bases between. Per germline, CDR1 MDHEN and CDR2 SYDVKM. CDR3 length: 15 residues. The CDR3 sequence is CASSSQTRRLYEQYF. The DNA of the CDR3 is TGTGCCAGCAGTTCTCAGACTAGGAGGCTCTACGAGCAGTACTTC.

This chain connects TRBV2 to TRBJ1-4; 7 bases are shared with TRBD1. Losses at the gene ends were 5 bases for V and 8 bases for J; bases not matched to a gene: 8. The CDR3 is 14 residues long. Germline CDR1 reads SNHLY; CDR2 reads FYNNEI. CDR3 loop: CASSPRGLGEKLFF. The CDR3 region has the DNA TGTGCCAGCAGTCCAAGGGGGCTGGGGGAAAAACTGTTTTTT. Combining the CDR3 with reference TRBV2 and TRBJ1-4 gives the whole variable domain EPEVTQTPSHQVTQMGQEVILRCVPISNHLYFYWYRQILGQKVEFLVSFYNNEISEKSEIFDDQFSVERPDGSNFTLKIRSTKLEDSAMYFCASSPRGLGEKLFFGSGTQLSVL.

The chain combines TRBV4-3 with TRBJ2-5, with D possibly matching TRBD2 (5 bases). The CDR3 is made up of 13 amino acids. Trimming took 1 base from V and 4 from J, leaving 7 bases between them. The V gene's germline CDR1 is LGHNA and CDR2 YSLEER. This chain's CDR3 is CASSQGGRETQYF. CDR3 nucleotide sequence: TGCGCCAGCAGCCAAGGAGGGAGAGAGACCCAGTACTTC.

The CDR3 loop is CASSSGEGRTGELFF. The CDR3 DNA sequence: TGTGCCAGCAGCAGCGGGGAGGGGAGAACCGGGGAGCTGTTTTTT. The rearrangement joins TRBV7-3 to TRBJ2-2, with 7 bases aligning to TRBD2. The CDR3 spans 15 residues. Germline loops: CDR1 SGHTA, CDR2 FQGTGA. V trimming: 5 bases; J trimming: 5 bases; junction bases outside the gene matches: 8.

This chain links TRBV28 with TRBJ1-1; D gene unclear. The CDR3 is 12 residues long. Trimming took 6 bases from V and 1 from J, leaving 6 bases between them. Germline V gene data show CDR1 as MDHEN and CDR2 as SYDVKM. CDR3 nucleotide sequence: TGTGCCAGCAGGTCGTCGAACACTGAAGCTTTCTTT. Translating it yields CASRSSNTEAFF.

Turning to this clone: An end of the junction differs from the germline gene, which may be a read error. The chain carries TRBV10-3 and TRBJ1-6; tentatively, D is TRBD1 (5 bases). CDR1 and CDR2 (germline): ENHRY, SYGVKD. CDR3 size: 15 residues. The CDR3 reads CAISEDRGGNSPLYF. In DNA, the CDR3 is TGTGCCATCAGTGAGGATAGGGGTGGGAATTCACCCCTCTACTTT.

The gene calls are TRBV28 and TRBJ2-7; D is possibly TRBD1 (5 bases). Germline V lookup: CDR1 MDHEN, CDR2 SYDVKM. There are 13 residues in the CDR3. V was clipped by 3 bases and J by 1 base, with 7 bases between them. The CDR3, as DNA: TGTGCCAGCAGTTTGCAGGGTTCCTACGAGCAGTACTTC. The encoded protein is CASSLQGSYEQYF.

V is TRBV11-2 and J is TRBJ2-3, with 8 positions matching TRBD2. This CDR3 comprises 16 residues. Germline assignment: CDR1 SGHAT and CDR2 FQNNGV. J lost 2 bases, V lost 4 bases, and 8 bases had no gene match. In nucleotides, the CDR3 is TGTGCCAGCAGCTCAACAGCGGGAGCAATCACAGATACGCAGTATTTT. This encodes CASSSTAGAITDTQYF.

This sequence joins TRBV2 and TRBJ2-7, with a tentative D call TRBD1 (5 bases). Trimming removed 2 bases from V and 2 bases from J, with 10 bases in between. The CDR3 covers 14 residues. Germline loops: CDR1 SNHLY, CDR2 FYNNEI. The CDR3 sequence is CASSEQGSTYEQYF. CDR3 sequence (DNA): TGTGCCAGCAGTGAACAGGGCTCCACCTACGAGCAGTACTTC.

The chain employs TRBV14 and TRBJ1-2, with D perhaps TRBD1 (6 bases). The germline V gene has CDR1 SGHDN and CDR2 FVKESK. The CDR3 consists of 17 residues. V gave up 1 base and J gave up 6 bases, with 21 bases separating them. The CDR3 protein is CASSQGVSGVTSHGYTF. The CDR3 nucleotides read TGTGCCAGCAGCCAAGGGGTTTCAGGGGTAACGAGCCATGGCTACACCTTC.

This chain joins TRBV4-2 and TRBJ1-1; 9 bases line up with TRBD1. This CDR3 region has 16 residues. CDR1 is LGHNA and CDR2 is YNFKEQ in the germline V gene. The ends lost 2 bases at V and 5 bases at J; junction bases unmatched: 9. This chain's CDR3 is CASSQRVGTGKTEAFF. The CDR3 bases are TGTGCCAGCAGCCAAAGGGTGGGGACAGGGAAAACTGAAGCTTTCTTT.

V and J are TRBV12-5 and TRBJ1-4; 7 nucleotides align to TRBD1. The germline gives CDR1 LGHNT, CDR2 FRNRAP. This CDR3 is 15 amino acids long. V shed 5 bases, J shed 4 bases, and the junction held 7 bases outside the gene matches. CDR3 nucleotide sequence: TGTGCTAGTGGTACAGGGGTTTCTATTAATGAAAAACTGTTTTTT. This gives the protein CASGTGVSINEKLFF.

About this clone itself: One end of the junction does not line up with germline, which may come from a read error. The chain joins TRBV7-8 to TRBJ2-2; maybe TRBD1 (5 bases). The germline V gene encodes CDR1 SGHVS and CDR2 FQNEAQ. The CDR3 consists of 18 residues. DNA for the CDR3: TGTGCCAGCAGGTTAGGTTACAGGAGTCTCGCGAACACCGGGGAGCTGTTTTTT. Encoded protein: CASRLGYRSLANTGELFF.

The rearrangement links TRBV18 to TRBJ2-7; 7 bases are shared with TRBD2. Germline V gene lookup returns CDR1 KGHSH and CDR2 LQKENI. The CDR3 has 14 residues. V lost 3 bases, J lost 2 bases, and 4 bases stayed unmatched. The CDR3, as DNA: TGTGCCAGCTCACCTGGGGGGGGAGCCTACGAGCAGTACTTC. Translation gives CASSPGGGAYEQYF.

The rearrangement links TRBV4-1 to TRBJ2-5, with 9 bases matching TRBD2. CDR1 is MGHRA, CDR2 YSYEKL, per germline. The CDR3 is made up of 21 amino acids. V shed 2 bases and J 4 bases; nucleotides not matched to a gene: 23. This chain's CDR3 is CASSQIPREAGGPWRRETQYF. In nucleotides, the CDR3 is TGCGCCAGCAGCCAAATCCCCCGTGAGGCGGGGGGGCCCTGGAGAAGAGAGACCCAGTACTTC.

The chain employs TRBV14 and TRBJ2-7; tentatively, D is TRBD1 (6 bases). The V gene's germline CDR1 is SGHDN and CDR2 FVKESK. This CDR3 comprises 15 residues. Trimming shortened V by 4 bases and J by 5 bases, and 18 bases separated the two germline ends. The CDR3 region is CASSRDTGQIDEQYF. DNA of the CDR3: TGTGCCAGCAGCCGAGATACAGGACAGATCGACGAGCAGTACTTC.

CDR3 protein: CAISRTDRETQYF. The CDR3 DNA reads TGTGCCATCAGCAGAACGGACAGAGAGACCCAGTACTTC. The chain has TRBV10-3 and TRBJ2-5; perhaps TRBD1 as D (6 bases). The V gene's germline CDR1 is ENHRY and CDR2 SYGVKD. Deletions cut 6 bases from V and 4 bases from J, with 12 bases between. The CDR3 spans 13 residues.